These T cell receptor beta chains were read from a single sample in a study of cytomegalovirus exposure and HLA in healthy donors. Clones were sequenced by immunoSEQ multiplex PCR, and TCRdb holds only the in-frame ones, with some missing. Among under 200,000 clones listed, approximately 80% were seen once. The sequencing input was PBMCs. The source is a woman under 30 in good health and CMV-seronegative. The CDR3 runs from the conserved cysteine through the conserved F or W. A D gene is named only where the DNA matches it firmly. A clone size is listed for some rows: how often the clone was seen (once, few, many), or a class if it is expanded.

DNA	CDR3	V	J	size	D
TGTGCCAGCACTTCTACTCCGACTAGCGGGAGCTACGAGCAGTACTTC	CASTSTPTSGSYEQYF	TRBV7-9	TRBJ2-7	-	TRBD2
TGCGCCAGCTCAGAACTAGCGCCCACAGATACGCAGTATTTT	CASSELAPTDTQYF	TRBV5-1	TRBJ2-3	-	TRBD2
TGTGCTAGTGGTTTGGTCTCCGGGCGGGAGGGAAGGGCGGGAGAGACCCAGTACTTC	CASGLVSGREGRAGETQYF	TRBV12-5	TRBJ2-5	-	TRBD2
TGTGCCAGCACGTGGGACAGGGGCAGCGAGCAGTACTTC	CASTWDRGSEQYF	TRBV5-6	TRBJ2-7	-	TRBD1
TGTGCCAGCAGTGTTGCGGATACGCAGTATTTT	CASSVADTQYF	TRBV25-1	TRBJ2-3	once	-
TGTGCCAGTACCGAGACAGGGGGTCTGAAAGCTGGAAACACCATATATTTT	CASTETGGLKAGNTIYF	TRBV19	TRBJ1-3	-	TRBD1
TGTGCCAGCAGCTCCCCCCCGACTAGCGGGCAAGAGACCCAGTACTTC	CASSSPPTSGQETQYF	TRBV7-8	TRBJ2-5	-	TRBD2
TGTGCCAGCAGTGAATTCCGGGGGGGAATCAATGAGCAGTTCTTC	CASSEFRGGINEQFF	TRBV25-1	TRBJ2-1	-	TRBD2
TGTGCCAGCAGTGAACCTCCGGACAGTTGGGCCTATGGCTACACCTTC	CASSEPPDSWAYGYTF	TRBV6-1	TRBJ1-2	-	-
TGCGCCAGCAGCCCACAGGGGGCGAACACTGAAGCTTTCTTT	CASSPQGANTEAFF	TRBV5-1	TRBJ1-1	once	TRBD1
TGTGCCAGTATCTCACGGGGACACCGTTATGGCTACACCTTC	CASISRGHRYGYTF	TRBV19	TRBJ1-2	-	-
TGTGCCAGCAGCGCCACCCCTAGCTCACCTGAGACCCAGTACTTC	CASSATPSSPETQYF	TRBV5-6	TRBJ2-5	-	-
TGTGCCAGCAGTGGACTAGCGGGAGCTCCAGGAGAGACCCAGTACTTC	CASSGLAGAPGETQYF	TRBV6-1	TRBJ2-5	-	TRBD2
-	CASSAIQGFGAGANVLTF	TRBV21-1	TRBJ2-6	-	-
TGTGCCAGACGGACAGGAAACACCATATATTTT	CARRTGNTIYF	TRBV21-1	TRBJ1-3	-	-
TGTGCCAGCAGCTTACTAGAGGATTCACCCCTCCACTTT	CASSLLEDSPLHF	TRBV11-2	TRBJ1-6	-	-
TGTGCCAGCAGCGCGGGACTTGCGAACACCGGGGAGCTGTTTTTT	CASSAGLANTGELFF	TRBV9	TRBJ2-2	-	-
TGTGCCAGCAGCCCCCTGCGGCAGGGGAGCGACGAGCAGTACTTC	CASSPLRQGSDEQYF	TRBV7-8	TRBJ2-7	-	-
TGCAGCGCAACGTCGGGAGCGGGGGCCAACGTCCTGACTTTC	CSATSGAGANVLTF	TRBV29-1	TRBJ2-6	-	-
TGTGCCAGCTCCCTTAAGGAGGGGACTGAAGCTTTCTTT	CASSLKEGTEAFF	TRBV18	TRBJ1-1	-	-
TGTGCCACCAGCAGGACAGCACACAATGAGCAGTTCTTC	CATSRTAHNEQFF	TRBV15	TRBJ2-1	-	-
TGTGCCAGCAGCTTGGGTCTAGCGGGGTATTACGAGCAGTACTTC	CASSLGLAGYYEQYF	TRBV5-5	TRBJ2-7	few	TRBD2
TGTGCCATCCCAGGGGGCACGCGCCTTGAGCAGTTCTTC	CAIPGGTRLEQFF	TRBV11-2	TRBJ2-1	-	TRBD1
TGCGCCACCTCGACAGGGGACACTGAAGCTTTCTTT	CATSTGDTEAFF	TRBV5-1	TRBJ1-1	-	TRBD1
TGTGCCAGCAGCCCCCTTAGCGTCCGCACAGATACGCAGTATTTT	CASSPLSVRTDTQYF	TRBV7-8	TRBJ2-3	-	-
TGTGCCAGCAGCCAATCGGACCCGCTCGAGGGAGCTTTCTTT	CASSQSDPLEGAFF	TRBV14	TRBJ1-1	-	-
TGTGCCAGCAGTGATCCCGAGGGGACAGAAATAGATACGCAGTATTTT	CASSDPEGTEIDTQYF	TRBV2	TRBJ2-3	-	TRBD1
TGTGCCAGTAGTGCAGAGGGGGTTCCGAACACTGAAGCTTTCTTT	CASSAEGVPNTEAFF	TRBV19	TRBJ1-1	few	-
TGTGCCAGCAGCCCAGAGACTATACGGGACAGAATGAACACTGAAGCTTTCTTT	CASSPETIRDRMNTEAFF	TRBV7-9	TRBJ1-1	once	TRBD1
TGCAGCGTTCTCCTCGCGGGATTCTACGAGCAGTACTTC	CSVLLAGFYEQYF	TRBV29-1	TRBJ2-7	-	-
TGTGCCAGCAGCGGACAGGGGGAGATAACTAATGAAAAACTGTTTTTT	CASSGQGEITNEKLFF	TRBV7-2	TRBJ1-4	-	TRBD1
TGCGCCAGCAGCGTGTTGACAGGGTCGTACCAAGAGACCCAGTACTTC	CASSVLTGSYQETQYF	TRBV5-1	TRBJ2-5	once	TRBD1
TGTGCCTGGAGTCGCGCAGGACAGGGGGGGTCTAACTATGGCTACACCTTC	CAWSRAGQGGSNYGYTF	TRBV30	TRBJ1-2	-	TRBD1
TGTGCCAGCAGCAAGACAGGGGGCAGCGAGACCCAGTACTTC	CASSKTGGSETQYF	TRBV13	TRBJ2-5	-	TRBD1
TGTGCCAGCAGCAAAGACAGGGGTAGCACTGAAGCTTTCTTT	CASSKDRGSTEAFF	TRBV25-1	TRBJ1-1	-	TRBD1
TGCGCCAGCAGCCAGGAGCACCCGACAGGAGATACCACTAATGAGCAGTTCTTC	CASSQEHPTGDTTNEQFF	TRBV4-3	TRBJ2-1	-	-